Presented here are 20 T cell receptor beta chains from one specimen sequenced in a study of T cells expressing NK-cell markers. Using the 5' RACE reads, TCRdb records one entry per CDR3 protein without DNA. In total, the table holds 25,000 to 35,000 distinct CDR3 sequences. Sequenced material: blood T cells: a sorted CD56 or NKG2C T cell subset, CD4+ or CD8+ T cells, or bulk PBMC T cells (not recorded which). These receptors were obtained from a woman aged 18 to 75 in good health.

This CDR3 reads CASSIGLEKTQYF. This sequence joins TRBV5-1 and TRBJ2-5; no DNA is available, so the TRBD2 call from TCRdb remains unchecked. From germline, CDR1 is SGHRS and CDR2 YFSETQ. This CDR3 is built from 13 residues. The complete variable domain, with remaining parts taken from reference TRBV5-1 and TRBJ2-5, reads KAGVTQTPRYLIKTRGQQVTLSCSPISGHRSVSWYQQTPGQGLQFLFEYFSETQRNKGNFPGRFSGRQFSNSRSEMNVSTLELGDSALYLCASSIGLEKTQYFGPGTRLLVL.

The rearrangement joins TRBV19 to TRBJ1-4; the TCRdb call, TRBD1, lacks DNA for checking. Germline assignment: CDR1 LNHDA and CDR2 SQIVND (reference sequence). The length of the CDR3 is 14 residues. CDR3 protein: CASSNRDGNEKLFF. The full variable domain, its missing parts supplied by reference TRBV19 and TRBJ1-4, is DGGITQSPKYLFRKEGQNVTLSCEQNLNHDAMYWYRQDPGQGLRLIYYSQIVNDFQKGDIAEGYSVSREKKESFPLTVTSAQKNPTAFYLCASSNRDGNEKLFFGSGTQLSVL.

This chain connects TRBV27 to TRBJ2-1; with no DNA, the TCRdb D assignment of TRBD2 cannot be verified. The germline CDR1 and CDR2 sequences are MNHEY and SMNVEV (reference sequence). The CDR3 length is 16 residues. CDR3: CASSLHLSGRASEQFF.

CDR3: CASRTGKNIQYF. The genes are TRBV27 and TRBJ2-4; TCRdb lists TRBD1, though no DNA is available to test this call. Germline-derived CDR1 and CDR2 are MNHEY and SMNVEV (reference sequence). This CDR3 comprises 12 residues.

The chain combines TRBV7-9 with TRBJ2-3; TCRdb gives TRBD1 as the D gene, but with no DNA this cannot be confirmed. The CDR3 has 15 residues. Germline V gene sequence: CDR1 SEHNR, CDR2 FQNEAQ (reference sequence). CDR3 loop: CASSLSGGAGDTQYF.

The rearrangement joins TRBV6-1 to TRBJ1-6. CDR3 length: 15 residues. Germline V lookup: CDR1 MNHNS, CDR2 SASEGT. The CDR3 protein is CASSEPSSYNSPLHF.

V gene TRBV29-1 combines with J gene TRBJ2-3; the TRBD1 assignment by TCRdb is unverifiable without DNA. The CDR3 sequence is 14 residues long. Germline CDR1 is SQVTM and CDR2 is ANQGSEA. The chain's CDR3 is CSVSGGRLTDTQYF.

The chain is built from TRBV5-1 and TRBJ2-4; TCRdb's assignment of TRBD1 cannot be checked, as there is no DNA. This CDR3 is 15 amino acids long. CDR1 and CDR2 (germline): SGHRS, YFSETQ. The CDR3 region is CASSHAQGAKNIQYF.

The V and J genes are TRBV3-1 and TRBJ1-1; TCRdb proposes TRBD1, but this gene call is untestable without DNA. There are 15 residues in the CDR3. Germline-derived CDR1 and CDR2 are LGHDT and YNNKEL (reference sequence). CDR3 loop: CASSLLGQGRTEAFF. Full variable domain (missing parts from reference TRBV3-1 and TRBJ1-1): DTAVSQTPKYLVTQMGNDKSIKCEQNLGHDTMYWYKQDSKKFLKIMFSYNNKELIINETVPNRFSPKSPDKAHLNLHINSLELGDSAVYFCASSLLGQGRTEAFFGQGTRLTVV.

The chain recombines TRBV6-5 with TRBJ2-1; TCRdb returns TRBD1, unconfirmable since there is no DNA. Germline V gene data show CDR1 as MNHEY and CDR2 as SVGAGI. The CDR3 spans 15 residues. This chain's CDR3 is CASSYSGGDYNEQFF.

The chain is built from TRBV7-3 and TRBJ2-5; TCRdb selects TRBD2, and the lack of DNA leaves this call unchecked. Germline V gene lookup returns CDR1 SGHTA and CDR2 FQGTGA. CDR3 length: 18 residues. The CDR3 sequence: CASSPDGLAGDAGETQYF.

CDR3 protein: CASSYATGTEAFF. The chain combines TRBV6-5 with TRBJ1-1. This CDR3 region has 13 residues. Germline V CDR1 and CDR2: MNHEY, SVGAGI.

The rearrangement uses TRBV6-6 and TRBJ2-7. The germline V gene has CDR1 MNHNY and CDR2 SVGAGI (reference sequence). The CDR3 totals 11 residues. Here the CDR3 reads CASSYDYEQYF.

The rearrangement joins TRBV7-9 to TRBJ2-1; the TCRdb D gene call, TRBD1, has no DNA to confirm it. Germline V lookup: CDR1 SEHNR, CDR2 FQNEAQ (reference sequence). The CDR3 loop spans 16 amino acids. CDR3 sequence reads: CASSYGQMSSYNEQFF. Full variable domain (missing parts from reference TRBV7-9 and TRBJ2-1): DTGVSQNPRHKITKRGQNVTFRCDPISEHNRLYWYRQTLGQGPEFLTYFQNEAQLEKSRLLSDRFSAERPKGSFSTLEIQRTEQGDSAMYLCASSYGQMSSYNEQFFGPGTRLTVL.

The rearrangement uses TRBV12-3 or TRBV12-4 and TRBJ2-5; TCRdb designates TRBD1, a call that cannot be tested without DNA. CDR3 size: 13 residues. The CDR3 sequence: CASSWDRKETQYF.

CDR3 amino acids: CASSRSSSVDTQYF. V usage is TRBV6-1 and J usage is TRBJ2-3; TCRdb picks TRBD2, but there is no DNA to check that call. There are 14 residues in the CDR3. CDR1 MNHNS and CDR2 SASEGT come from the germline V gene.

The chain combines TRBV5-1 with TRBJ1-1; the TCRdb D gene call, TRBD1, has no DNA to confirm it. Germline V gene data show CDR1 as SGHRS and CDR2 as YFSETQ. The CDR3 totals 15 residues. CDR3: CASSLRKDRNTEAFF.

The chain links TRBV29-1 to TRBJ2-2; TCRdb's assignment of TRBD1 cannot be checked, as there is no DNA. Per germline, CDR1 SQVTM and CDR2 ANQGSEA. This CDR3 region has 14 residues. CDR3 protein: CSVYGQVGTGELFF.

This sequence joins TRBV7-3 and TRBJ1-1; the TRBD1 assignment by TCRdb is unverifiable without DNA. CDR1 is SGHTA, CDR2 FQGTGA, per germline. This CDR3 region has 14 residues. The CDR3 loop is CASSLIGGGTEAFF.

The rearrangement uses TRBV4-1 and TRBJ2-5; the TRBD1 assignment by TCRdb is unverifiable without DNA. The germline V gene has CDR1 MGHRA and CDR2 YSYEKL. This CDR3 spans 15 amino acids. The CDR3 spells CASSQDRDGPETQYF.